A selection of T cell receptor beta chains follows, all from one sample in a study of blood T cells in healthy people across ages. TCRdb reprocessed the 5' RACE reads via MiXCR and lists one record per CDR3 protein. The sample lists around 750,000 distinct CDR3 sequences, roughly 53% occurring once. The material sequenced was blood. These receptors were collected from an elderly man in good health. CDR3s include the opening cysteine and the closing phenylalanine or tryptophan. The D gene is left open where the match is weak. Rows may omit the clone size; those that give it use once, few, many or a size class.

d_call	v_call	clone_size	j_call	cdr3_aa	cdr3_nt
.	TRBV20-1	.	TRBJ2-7	CSARAPGLPSVEQYF	TGCAGTGCTAGAGCCCCGGGACTCCCCTCTGTCGAGCAGTACTTC
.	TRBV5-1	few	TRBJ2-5	CASSPVGRSGETQYF	TGCGCCAGCAGCCCTGTCGGAAGGTCCGGGGAGACCCAGTACTTC
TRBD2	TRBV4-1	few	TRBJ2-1	CASSPLGSGSRNEQFF	TGCGCCAGCAGCCCTCTAGGTAGCGGGAGCAGGAATGAGCAGTTCTTC
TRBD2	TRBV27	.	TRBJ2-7	CASSSPGLAGGLQYF	TGTGCCAGCAGTTCACCGGGACTAGCGGGAGGGTTGCAGTACTTC
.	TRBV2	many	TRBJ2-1	CASAQLAEYNEQFF	TGTGCCAGCGCCCAATTAGCAGAATACAATGAGCAGTTCTTC
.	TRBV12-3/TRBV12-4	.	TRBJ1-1	CASSFTSRGNTEAFF	TGTGCCAGCAGTTTTACGAGCAGAGGGAACACTGAAGCTTTCTTT
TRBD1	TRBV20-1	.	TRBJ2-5	CSASTNDRGVWETQYF	TGCAGTGCTTCTACAAACGACAGGGGGGTTTGGGAGACCCAGTACTTC
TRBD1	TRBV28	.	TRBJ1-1	CASSFAGTGPEAFF	TGTGCCAGCAGTTTTGCCGGGACAGGGCCTGAAGCTTTCTTT
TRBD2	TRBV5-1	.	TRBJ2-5	CASSPSGSSGAPETQYF	TGCGCCAGCAGCCCTTCGGGGAGTAGCGGGGCCCCGGAGACCCAGTACTTC
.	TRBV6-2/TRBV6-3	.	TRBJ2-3	CASSYDAVRDTQYF	TGTGCCAGCAGTTACGATGCGGTCCGGGATACGCAGTATTTT
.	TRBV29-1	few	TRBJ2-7	CSVGGRHSPYEQYF	TGCAGCGTTGGGGGTCGCCACAGTCCCTACGAGCAGTACTTC
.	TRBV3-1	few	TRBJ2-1	CASSLDRDWVINEQFF	TGTGCCAGCAGCTTGGACCGGGACTGGGTGATTAATGAGCAGTTCTTC